This T cell receptor (beta chain) is drawn from a study of blood T cell repertoires in COVID-19 (dated by TCRdb to about 2020). Regarding the study in general: Samples from collaborators originated in the United States, Italy and Spain and spanned both the acute and convalescent phases of COVID-19. Deeply sampled blood TCRbeta repertoires from subjects exposed to, actively infected with, or recovered from COVID-19 were included in the dataset. The repertoires were made available in a free public database intended to serve as a resource for research on the immune response to SARS-CoV-2. Where available, HLA class I and class II types were obtained from metadata supplied by the sample provider rather than from assay-based typing. The material from the prospective study consisted of cDNA or gDNA derived from T cells, B-cell-depleted T cells, or PBMCs. Samples came from the ongoing ImmuneRACE study (first 160 participants) plus 1,254 subjects from 6 global collaborators. A de-identified subject ID, COVID-19 status, age in years and sex were almost always included in the sample metadata. Study-wide findings and limitations: How much clinical and demographic metadata was included differed by source and by participant, and the metadata was provided uncurated.

TCRbeta CDR3 regions were amplified from genomic DNA by means of the immunoSEQ Assay, a bias-controlled multiplex PCR. The authors' analysis ran thus. The number of nucleated cells in each sample was estimated from the amplification of reference gene primers within the assay. To quantify the absolute abundance of each unique TCRbeta CDR3 rearrangement, sequence reads were collapsed and filtered. For each sample, productive Simpson clonality was calculated by taking the square root of Simpson's diversity index across productive rearrangements. TCRdb carries this immuneACCESS record with in-frame sequences only. Its versions omit some clonotypes, under half of them owing to an unresolved V gene in the studies checked, with the rest unexplained. V, J and clone size were drawn from that table, and D and trimming were deduced from the DNA. The sample table lists roughly 250,000 clones, 84% of them with a count of one. Approximately 9% of the sample is held by the ten biggest clonotypes.

Whole blood was collected in K2EDTA tubes by collaborating institutions according to the institutions' own protocols. For TCRbeta analysis, collaborator samples were shipped as frozen whole blood, as isolated PBMCs, or as DNA extracted from either sample type. With respect to this clone: This clone's antigen is unknown. Base qualities are missing; no much larger clone stands one base away.

The germline V and J ends show losses of 5 bases and 0 bases respectively, and no gene match explains 4 bases of the junction. From its cysteine to its phenylalanine, the CDR3 spans 15 amino acids. Just CDR3 DNA is preserved here, 45 bases in frame from base 1. As encoded in the germline V gene, CDR1 is SNHLY while CDR2 is FYNNEI. Sequences were obtained from peripheral blood. This clonotype was obtained from a human donor in a cohort sampled during active COVID-19. The chain joins TRBV2 to TRBJ2-1; 7 of the junction bases match TRBD2. The CDR3 protein: CASSTPGGSYNEQFF. The sequenced DNA is TGTGCCAGCAGTACCCCGGGGGGCTCCTACAATGAGCAGTTCTTC.